This TCR beta chain stems from a study of cytomegalovirus exposure and HLA in healthy donors. V shed 6 bases and J 7 bases; nucleotides not matched to a gene: 6. Germline loops: CDR1 MNHEY, CDR2 SMNVEV (reference sequence). This CDR3 is built from 13 residues. The PCR employed 60 Vbeta primers together with 13 Jbeta primers. Method: immunoSEQ multiplex PCR; TCRdb's copy keeps in-frame clones and lacks some. The sample records about 94,000 clones, about 80% being singletons. Sequencing was performed on PBMCs. This chain connects TRBV27 to TRBJ1-1; 9 nucleotides match TRBD1. The receptor comes from a man aged 35-49 years in good health and CMV-seropositive. The CDR3, as DNA: TGTGCCAGCAGGTACAGGGGGCCGGGTGAAGCTTTCTTT. This translates into CASRYRGPGEAFF.